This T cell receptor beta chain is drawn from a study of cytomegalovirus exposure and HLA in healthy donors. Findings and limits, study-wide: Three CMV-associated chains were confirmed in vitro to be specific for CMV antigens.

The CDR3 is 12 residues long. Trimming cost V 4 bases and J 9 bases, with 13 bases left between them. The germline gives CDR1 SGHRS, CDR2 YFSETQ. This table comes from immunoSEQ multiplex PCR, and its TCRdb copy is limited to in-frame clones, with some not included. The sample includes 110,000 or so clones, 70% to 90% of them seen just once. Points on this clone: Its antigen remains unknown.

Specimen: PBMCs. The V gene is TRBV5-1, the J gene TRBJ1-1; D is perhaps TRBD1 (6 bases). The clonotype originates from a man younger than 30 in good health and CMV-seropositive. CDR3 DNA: TGCGCCAGCAGCCTCGACAGGTTACAAGCTTTCTTT. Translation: CASSLDRLQAFF.